The next 30 T cell receptor beta chains were all read from a single sample in a study of OX40 agonist ivuxolimab in advanced cancers. This table comes from immunoSEQ multiplex PCR, and its TCRdb copy is limited to in-frame clones, with some not included. The profile covers more than 25,000 clones, with about 74% appearing a single time and 9.5% to 15% taken by the ten largest. The sample was CD4+ or CD8+ T cells sorted from blood, taken in a trial of the OX40 agonist ivuxolimab. The receptor source for this set is an adult with an advanced solid tumor such as melanoma, head and neck, liver or kidney cancer.

V gene TRBV30 combines with J gene TRBJ1-3, with D unresolved. V lost 0 bases to trimming and J lost 9 bases, with 9 bases between them. The CDR3 runs 12 residues. Germline assignment: CDR1 GTSNPN and CDR2 SVGIG (reference sequence). CDR3 sequence reads: CAWSVGGGTIYF. CDR3 DNA sequence: TGTGCCTGGAGTGTTGGTGGAGGCACCATATATTTT. Full variable domain (missing parts from reference TRBV30 and TRBJ1-3): SQTIHQWPATLVQPVGSPLSLECTVEGTSNPNLYWYRQAAGRGLQLLFYSVGIGQISSEVPQNLSASRPQDRQFILSSKKLLLSDSGFYLCAWSVGGGTIYFGEGSWLTVV.

The genes are TRBV5-1 and TRBJ1-5; D call uncertain. Germline loops: CDR1 SGHRS, CDR2 YFSETQ. Trimming pared 4 bases from V and 5 bases from J, leaving 10 bases between. The CDR3 extends over 13 amino acids. The CDR3 loop reads CASSERADQPQHF. The CDR3 DNA is TGCGCCAGCAGCGAAAGAGCAGATCAGCCCCAGCATTTT.

CDR3 bases: TGTGCCTGGAGTCCCGGGAACCCATATGGCTACACCTTC. Translation: CAWSPGNPYGYTF. The chain carries TRBV30 and TRBJ1-2; no clear D gene. The V end was cut by 2 bases, the J end by 5 bases, with 12 bases between. There are 13 residues in the CDR3. Per germline, CDR1 GTSNPN and CDR2 SVGIG (reference sequence). Drawing the rest from reference TRBV30 and TRBJ1-2, the complete variable domain is SQTIHQWPATLVQPVGSPLSLECTVEGTSNPNLYWYRQAAGRGLQLLFYSVGIGQISSEVPQNLSASRPQDRQFILSSKKLLLSDSGFYLCAWSPGNPYGYTFGSGTRLTVV.

This clone occurred a few times. The V gene is TRBV20-1, the J gene TRBJ2-7, with D possibly being TRBD1 or TRBD2 (5 bases each). Germline V CDR1 and CDR2: DFQATT, SNEGSKA (reference sequence). The ends were cut back, 6 bases at V and 0 bases at J, with 6 bases in the middle. There are 11 residues in the CDR3. CDR3 sequence: CSAGTSYEQYF. DNA for the CDR3: TGCAGTGCCGGGACCTCCTACGAGCAGTACTTC.

The rearrangement links TRBV6-5 to TRBJ1-2; the D gene is possibly TRBD1 (6 bases). Germline V CDR1 and CDR2: MNHEY, SVGAGI. CDR3 length: 16 residues. Trimming removed 3 bases from V and 0 bases from J, with 14 bases in between. This CDR3 is CASSYLGGRANYGYTF. The CDR3 DNA reads as TGTGCCAGCAGTTATCTAGGGGGACGGGCTAACTATGGCTACACCTTC.

V gene TRBV18 combines with J gene TRBJ1-1; D is unresolved. Germline lookup yields CDR1 KGHSH and CDR2 LQKENI. Trimming took off 1 base at V and 4 bases at J, with 13 bases between the two ends. This CDR3 has 15 amino acids. The CDR3 DNA follows: TGTGCCAGCTCACCACGGAGGACGGGAGCCACTGAAGCTTTCTTT. This codes for CASSPRRTGATEAFF.

This clone appeared a single time. The genes are TRBV9 and TRBJ2-5, with a tentative D call TRBD1 (6 bases). Germline V gene sequence: CDR1 SGDLS, CDR2 YYNGEE. CDR3 length: 13 amino acids. Trimming took off 2 bases at V and 3 bases at J, with 8 bases between the two ends. The chain's CDR3 is CASSVGDKETQYF. The CDR3 DNA reads TGTGCCAGCAGCGTGGGGGACAAAGAGACCCAGTACTTC.

CDR3: CASSQTGAEAFF. DNA for the CDR3: TGTGCCAGCAGCCAGACAGGGGCTGAAGCTTTCTTT. This chain joins TRBV6-5 and TRBJ1-1, with 8 bases aligning to TRBD1. Per the germline V gene, CDR1 is MNHEY and CDR2 is SVGAGI. With 6 bases clipped from V and 6 bases from J, the junction kept 3 bases outside the gene matches. The CDR3 runs to 12 residues.

The chain employs TRBV5-4 and TRBJ1-2; maybe TRBD1 (5 bases). The V gene's germline CDR1 is SGHNT and CDR2 YYREEE (reference sequence). CDR3 length equals 14 residues. V lost 0 bases and J lost 6, with 12 bases in between. The CDR3 reads CASSLGGSANGYTF. DNA for the CDR3: TGTGCCAGCAGCTTGGGGGGGTCGGCTAATGGCTACACCTTC.

The rearrangement uses TRBV25-1 and TRBJ2-2, with 8 positions matching TRBD1. The germline CDR1 and CDR2 sequences are MGHDK and SYGVNS. Trimming cost V 4 bases and J 5 bases; bases outside gene matches: 9. The CDR3 spans 16 residues. The CDR3 DNA reads TGTGCCAGCAGTGCTGGACAGGGTCGACGGACCGGGGAGCTGTTTTTT. It specifies CASSAGQGRRTGELFF.

This chain joins TRBV4-1 and TRBJ2-4; the match to TRBD2 covers 14 bases. Germline CDR1 and CDR2: MGHRA and YSYEKL. V shed 1 base and J 9 bases; nucleotides not matched to a gene: 11. The CDR3 loop spans 18 amino acids. CDR3 sequence reads: CASSQAGTSGGPGGIQYF. The CDR3 bases are TGCGCCAGCAGCCAAGCTGGGACTAGCGGGGGCCCCGGGGGCATTCAGTACTTC.

The V call is TRBV6-1, the J call TRBJ1-2; D may be TRBD1 (5 bases). The length of the CDR3 is 13 residues. In germline, CDR1 is MNHNS, CDR2 SASEGT. Trimming took off 5 bases at V and 7 bases at J, with 14 bases between the two ends. In nucleotides, the CDR3 is TGTGCCAGCAGTCCGACAGTAGGTGGTGGCTACACCTTC. Encoded protein: CASSPTVGGGYTF.

The chain joins TRBV5-4 to TRBJ2-3; TRBD1 or TRBD2 may be the D gene (7 bases each). The CDR3 totals 15 residues. V was pared by 2 bases and J by 3 bases, with 13 bases between. Germline V lookup: CDR1 SGHNT, CDR2 YYREEE (reference sequence). CDR3 residues: CASSFQGGPTDTQYF. CDR3 nucleotides: TGTGCCAGCAGCTTTCAGGGGGGGCCAACAGATACGCAGTATTTT. Based on the CDR3 plus reference TRBV5-4 and TRBJ2-3, the full variable domain is ETGVTQSPTHLIKTRGQQVTLRCSSQSGHNTVSWYQQALGQGPQFIFQYYREEENGRGNFPPRFSGLQFPNYSSELNVNALELDDSALYLCASSFQGGPTDTQYFGPGTRLTVL.

This clone has just one count. This chain uses TRBV11-2 with TRBJ2-1, with a possible D match to TRBD2 (5 bases). Germline values: CDR1 SGHAT, CDR2 FQNNGV. The CDR3 runs 13 residues. Trimming shortened V by 5 bases and J by 9 bases, and 14 bases separated the two germline ends. In DNA, the CDR3 is TGTGCCAGCAGCCAGAGGGTAGGAGGTGAGCAGTTCTTC. Protein sequence: CASSQRVGGEQFF.

The chain combines TRBV9 with TRBJ2-1; D possibly uses TRBD1 or TRBD2 (5 bases each). This CDR3 contains 13 residues. The germline V gene encodes CDR1 SGDLS and CDR2 YYNGEE. Trimming left V 0 bases short and J 7 bases short, with 8 bases between. This CDR3 is CASSVVGVNEQFF. CDR3 nucleotide sequence: TGTGCCAGCAGCGTAGTGGGGGTTAATGAGCAGTTCTTC.

The genes are TRBV6-6 and TRBJ2-1; the D gene is possibly TRBD1 (8 bases). V lost 6 bases to trimming and J lost 3 bases, with 15 bases between them. Looked up from germline, CDR1 is MNHNY and CDR2 is SVGAGI (reference sequence). The CDR3 runs to 15 residues. The CDR3 sequence is CASSSTGGVYNEQFF. The CDR3 DNA reads TGTGCCAGCAGCTCTACAGGGGGGGTCTACAATGAGCAGTTCTTC.

V usage is TRBV5-1 and J usage is TRBJ1-4; 7 positions match TRBD1. The length of the CDR3 is 16 residues. Germline V gene lookup returns CDR1 SGHRS and CDR2 YFSETQ. The V segment lost 4 bases and the J segment 0 bases; nucleotides outside the gene matches: 6. The CDR3 spells CASSRQGVTTNEKLFF. In DNA form, the CDR3 reads TGCGCCAGCAGCCGACAGGGTGTTACAACTAATGAAAAACTGTTTTTT.

This clone came up once. The junction departs from germline at one end; a sequencing error may be responsible. The genes are TRBV4-1 and TRBJ1-5, with a tentative D call TRBD1 (5 bases). Looked up from germline, CDR1 is MGHRA and CDR2 is YSYEKL. This CDR3 has 12 residues. The CDR3 DNA reads as TGCGCCAGCAAGCAGGGCGAATCAGCCCCAGCATTT. Encoded protein: CASKQGESAPAF.

This rearrangement joins TRBV5-1 to TRBJ1-1; D gene unclear. The CDR3 runs to 14 residues. The germline V gene encodes CDR1 SGHRS and CDR2 YFSETQ. With 3 bases removed from V and 1 base from J, the gap between germline ends came to 10 bases. CDR3 nucleotide sequence: TGCGCCAGCAGCTCGGACGGCTGGAACACTGAAGCTTTCTTT. Protein: CASSSDGWNTEAFF.

As for this clone: The germline gene is not matched at one end of the junction; a read error may be the cause. This sequence joins TRBV2 and TRBJ1-2, with D possibly TRBD1 on 6 matching bases. The V gene's germline CDR1 is SNHLY and CDR2 FYNNEI. The CDR3 spans 13 residues. The CDR3 loop is CASSEQGNYGYIF. The CDR3 DNA sequence: TGTGCCAGCAGTGAACAGGGGAACTATGGCTACATCTTC.

The V gene is TRBV28, the J gene TRBJ1-3; 9 bases are shared with TRBD1. This CDR3 has 16 residues. The junction had 2 bases not matched to a gene; V was cut back by 2 bases and J by 0 bases. Germline V lookup: CDR1 MDHEN, CDR2 SYDVKM. CDR3 in DNA: TGTGCCAGCAGTTTAGGGACAGGGTACTCTGGAAACACCATATATTTT. It codes for CASSLGTGYSGNTIYF.

This clone came up once. The CDR3 nucleotides are TGTGCCAGCAGTGATAGAGGGGAAACTGGAAACACCATATATTTT. This encodes CASSDRGETGNTIYF. V usage is TRBV6-1 and J usage is TRBJ1-3; possibly TRBD1 for D (5 bases). Trimming cost V 3 bases and J 2 bases, with 11 bases left between them. The CDR3 extends over 15 amino acids. The germline V gene has CDR1 MNHNS and CDR2 SASEGT.

The chain carries TRBV14 and TRBJ1-2; D is uncertain. The CDR3 covers 15 residues. CDR1 SGHDN and CDR2 FVKESK come from the germline V gene. Trimming shortened V by 5 bases and J by 6 bases, and 19 bases separated the two germline ends. The CDR3 region is CASSSQSGSFDGYTF. CDR3 DNA: TGTGCCAGCAGCTCTCAGAGCGGGAGCTTCGATGGCTACACCTTC.

The chain is built from TRBV6-6 and TRBJ2-2; D is unresolved. The V end lost 4 bases, the J end lost 6 bases, and 6 bases lay between the germline ends. The CDR3 length is 12 residues. CDR1 and CDR2 from the germline V gene are MNHNY and SVGAGI (reference sequence). The CDR3 sequence: CASSLIAGELFF. CDR3 nucleotides: TGTGCCAGCAGTTTGATCGCCGGGGAGCTGTTTTTT.

This rearrangement joins TRBV6-6 to TRBJ1-5; D ambiguous. V shed 2 bases and J shed 8 bases, with 10 bases lying between them. CDR1 is MNHNY, CDR2 SVGAGI, per germline (reference sequence). This CDR3 is 13 amino acids long. The CDR3 nucleotides are TGTGCCAGCAGTTACGACCTGAGGGAGCCCCAGCATTTT. Its protein is CASSYDLREPQHF.

The chain has TRBV19 and TRBJ1-4; TRBD1 might be the D (6 bases). CDR1 and CDR2 (germline): LNHDA, SQIVND (reference sequence). CDR3 size: 13 residues. Trimming took 11 bases from V and 8 from J, leaving 18 bases between them. In DNA form, the CDR3 reads TGTGCCGGGGGCTGGGCAGGCAGCGAAAAACTGTTTTTT. This translates into CAGGWAGSEKLFF.

The CDR3 DNA reads as TGTGCCAGCAGCCGGACGGGGCGCACTGAAGCTTTCTTT. Translating gives CASSRTGRTEAFF. This chain links TRBV7-2 with TRBJ1-1; weak D call: TRBD1 (5 bases). The length of the CDR3 is 13 residues. V lost 5 bases and J lost 4, with 11 bases in between. Per germline, CDR1 SGHTA and CDR2 FQGNSA.

The chain recombines TRBV30 with TRBJ1-4; TRBD1 is a possible D gene (5 bases). Trimming removed 3 bases at V and 7 bases at J, with 9 bases between. This CDR3 comprises 12 residues. Looked up from germline, CDR1 is GTSNPN and CDR2 is SVGIG (reference sequence). This CDR3 is CAWRLDSEKLFF. CDR3 nucleotides: TGTGCCTGGAGATTAGACAGTGAAAAACTGTTTTTT.

This clone was detected a few times. V gene TRBV2 combines with J gene TRBJ1-1; TRBD1 is a possible D gene (5 bases). The V end lost 5 bases, the J end lost 4 bases, and 14 bases lay between the germline ends. Germline V CDR1 and CDR2: SNHLY, FYNNEI. CDR3 length: 14 amino acids. CDR3 sequence (DNA): TGTGCCAGCAGTTGGACGGGGGAGTTCACTGAAGCTTTCTTT. This translates into CASSWTGEFTEAFF.

V gene TRBV10-3 combines with J gene TRBJ1-1; perhaps TRBD1 as D (5 bases). The V gene's germline CDR1 is ENHRY and CDR2 SYGVKD. The V gene lost 6 bases and the J gene lost 1 base, with 12 bases spanning the gap. There are 14 residues in the CDR3. CDR3 loop: CAIRGGEANTEAFF. CDR3 bases: TGTGCCATCAGGGGAGGGGAGGCGAACACTGAAGCTTTCTTT.